Listed below are T cell receptor beta chains from one sample, sequenced in a study of cytomegalovirus exposure and HLA in healthy donors. Generated by immunoSEQ multiplex PCR, the TCRdb table keeps only in-frame clones and is missing some. The sample yields about 170,000 clones, roughly 80% seen once. Sequencing was performed on PBMCs. The source of these receptors is a male donor in good health and CMV-seronegative. The CDR3 runs from the conserved cysteine through the conserved F or W. Each record gives: D gene, CDR3 length, V gene, clone size, J gene, CDR3 protein, CDR3 DNA. A D gene is named only where the DNA matches it firmly. Some rows mark clone size as missing; the rest say once, few, many or name a class of expanded clone.

d_gene: TRBD2; len: 15; v_gene: TRBV14; abundance: once; j_gene: TRBJ2-7; CDR3aa: CASSPPRAGGYEQYF; CDR3nt: TGTGCCAGCAGCCCACCCCGGGCGGGGGGTTACGAGCAGTACTTC
d_gene: TRBD2; len: 16; v_gene: TRBV7-3; abundance: -; j_gene: TRBJ2-1; CDR3aa: CASSPTGLAGVNEQFF; CDR3nt: TGTGCCAGCAGCCCCACGGGACTAGCGGGAGTCAATGAGCAGTTCTTC
d_gene: -; len: 14; v_gene: TRBV29-1; abundance: -; j_gene: TRBJ1-2; CDR3aa: CSVTNDTGPDGYTF; CDR3nt: TGCAGCGTCACAAACGACACAGGCCCCGATGGCTACACCTTC
d_gene: TRBD2; len: 16; v_gene: TRBV5-1; abundance: once; j_gene: TRBJ2-5; CDR3aa: CASSLAGASGSETQYF; CDR3nt: TGCGCCAGCAGCTTGGCAGGTGCTAGCGGGAGTGAGACCCAGTACTTC
d_gene: -; len: 13; v_gene: TRBV10-2; abundance: -; j_gene: TRBJ2-7; CDR3aa: CDPVGSCLDEQYF; CDR3nt: TGCGACCCTGTTGGGAGTTGTTTGGACGAGCAGTACTTC
d_gene: -; len: 16; v_gene: TRBV28; abundance: once; j_gene: TRBJ1-4; CDR3aa: CASTPYPGATNEKLFF; CDR3nt: TGTGCCAGCACCCCTTACCCAGGCGCAACTAATGAAAAACTGTTTTTT
d_gene: -; len: 15; v_gene: TRBV29-1; abundance: -; j_gene: TRBJ2-3; CDR3aa: CSVWGERILTDTQYF; CDR3nt: TGCAGCGTATGGGGGGAACGAATCCTCACAGATACGCAGTATTTT
d_gene: TRBD1; len: 14; v_gene: TRBV5-6; abundance: -; j_gene: TRBJ2-7; CDR3aa: CASRGTGSSYEQYF; CDR3nt: TGTGCCAGCAGGGGGACAGGGAGCTCCTACGAGCAGTACTTC
d_gene: -; len: 16; v_gene: TRBV18; abundance: once; j_gene: TRBJ2-3; CDR3aa: CASSPPGLGEGDTQYF; CDR3nt: TGTGCCAGCTCACCCCCTGGACTTGGGGAAGGGGATACGCAGTATTTT
d_gene: TRBD1; len: 16; v_gene: TRBV9; abundance: -; j_gene: TRBJ2-3; CDR3aa: CASSVTPGQGSDTQYF; CDR3nt: TGTGCCAGCAGCGTAACTCCGGGACAGGGGTCAGATACGCAGTATTTT
d_gene: -; len: 15; v_gene: TRBV7-2; abundance: -; j_gene: TRBJ2-2; CDR3aa: CASSLGQVNTGELFF; CDR3nt: TGTGCCAGCAGCTTGGGGCAGGTTAACACCGGGGAGCTGTTTTTT
d_gene: TRBD1; len: 20; v_gene: TRBV4-2; abundance: once; j_gene: TRBJ1-4; CDR3aa: CASSQPSPRTGLKPNEKLFF; CDR3nt: TGTGCCAGCAGCCAACCGTCTCCTCGGACAGGGTTGAAGCCTAATGAAAAACTGTTTTTT
d_gene: -; len: 13; v_gene: TRBV7-6; abundance: -; j_gene: TRBJ2-1; CDR3aa: CASSARGIGEQFF; CDR3nt: TGTGCCAGCAGCGCTAGGGGGATCGGTGAGCAGTTCTTC
d_gene: -; len: 11; v_gene: TRBV6-5; abundance: many; j_gene: TRBJ2-1; CDR3aa: CASTTRNEQFF; CDR3nt: TGTGCCAGCACCACTCGGAATGAGCAGTTCTTC
d_gene: TRBD2; len: 16; v_gene: TRBV7-2; abundance: -; j_gene: TRBJ2-5; CDR3aa: CASSSRGGWNQETQYF; CDR3nt: TGTGCCAGCAGCTCCCGGGGGGGGTGGAACCAAGAGACCCAGTACTTC
d_gene: TRBD2; len: 18; v_gene: TRBV9; abundance: -; j_gene: TRBJ2-1; CDR3aa: CASSAGTSGDSSYNEQFF; CDR3nt: TGTGCCAGCAGCGCCGGGACTAGCGGTGATTCCTCCTACAATGAGCAGTTCTTC
d_gene: -; len: 15; v_gene: TRBV15; abundance: once; j_gene: TRBJ2-7; CDR3aa: CATSRDLQGGHEQYF; CDR3nt: TGTGCCACCAGCAGAGATCTACAGGGTGGCCACGAGCAGTACTTC
d_gene: TRBD2; len: 17; v_gene: TRBV5-4; abundance: -; j_gene: TRBJ2-2; CDR3aa: CASSSGLAVWSTGELFF; CDR3nt: TGTGCCAGCAGCTCCGGACTAGCGGTCTGGAGCACCGGGGAGCTGTTTTTT
d_gene: -; len: 17; v_gene: TRBV19; abundance: few; j_gene: TRBJ1-4; CDR3aa: CASSIRVPGDENEKLFF; CDR3nt: TGTGCCAGTAGTATTCGGGTGCCGGGGGACGAAAATGAAAAACTGTTTTTT
d_gene: -; len: 15; v_gene: TRBV7-3; abundance: -; j_gene: TRBJ1-4; CDR3aa: CASSQGRGTNEKLFF; CDR3nt: TGTGCCAGCAGCCAAGGGAGGGGAACTAATGAAAAACTGTTTTTT
d_gene: -; len: 16; v_gene: TRBV5-4; abundance: -; j_gene: TRBJ2-3; CDR3aa: CASSYGGLRGTDTQYF; CDR3nt: TGTGCCAGCAGCTACGGCGGTCTTAGGGGGACAGATACGCAGTATTTT
d_gene: TRBD1; len: 13; v_gene: TRBV6-5; abundance: -; j_gene: TRBJ1-2; CDR3aa: CASRGGGNYGYTF; CDR3nt: TGTGCCAGCAGAGGGGGCGGTAACTATGGCTACACCTTC
d_gene: -; len: 12; v_gene: TRBV29-1; abundance: -; j_gene: TRBJ1-2; CDR3aa: CSVENGNYGYPF; CDR3nt: TGCAGCGTTGAAAACGGGAACTATGGCTACCCCTTC
d_gene: -; len: 14; v_gene: TRBV7-9; abundance: -; j_gene: TRBJ2-7; CDR3aa: CSSSSTGWTYEQYF; CDR3nt: TGTTCCAGCAGCAGTACAGGGTGGACCTACGAGCAGTACTTC
d_gene: TRBD1; len: 14; v_gene: TRBV28; abundance: -; j_gene: TRBJ1-5; CDR3aa: CASTDRQGSQPQHF; CDR3nt: TGTGCCAGCACCGACCGACAGGGCAGTCAGCCCCAGCATTTT
d_gene: TRBD1; len: 17; v_gene: TRBV15; abundance: -; j_gene: TRBJ2-2; CDR3aa: CATSRDGQGVYTGELFF; CDR3nt: TGTGCCACCAGCAGAGACGGACAGGGGGTGTACACCGGGGAGCTGTTTTTT
d_gene: -; len: 15; v_gene: TRBV5-4; abundance: -; j_gene: TRBJ2-3; CDR3aa: CASSLGQARTDTQYF; CDR3nt: TGTGCCAGCAGCTTAGGCCAGGCCCGCACAGATACGCAGTATTTT
d_gene: -; len: 15; v_gene: TRBV13; abundance: -; j_gene: TRBJ1-2; CDR3aa: CASSLTRGSAYGYTF; CDR3nt: TGTGCCAGCAGCTTGACCAGGGGCTCTGCCTATGGCTACACCTTC
d_gene: -; len: 15; v_gene: TRBV5-1; abundance: few; j_gene: TRBJ2-1; CDR3aa: CASSLDRTNYNEQFF; CDR3nt: TGCGCCAGCAGCTTAGACAGGACAAATTACAATGAGCAGTTCTTC
d_gene: TRBD1; len: 17; v_gene: TRBV28; abundance: -; j_gene: TRBJ2-7; CDR3aa: CASSLHKGQGFSYEQYF; CDR3nt: TGTGCCAGCAGTCTGCACAAGGGACAGGGTTTCTCCTACGAGCAGTACTTC
d_gene: -; len: 11; v_gene: TRBV20-1; abundance: -; j_gene: TRBJ1-1; CDR3aa: CSVTANTEAFF; CDR3nt: TGCAGTGTCACAGCTAACACTGAAGCTTTCTTT
d_gene: TRBD2; len: 16; v_gene: TRBV6-6; abundance: -; j_gene: TRBJ2-7; CDR3aa: CASSTSGRGAAREQYF; CDR3nt: TGTGCCAGCAGTACCTCTGGGCGGGGGGCGGCACGCGAGCAGTACTTC
d_gene: -; len: 15; v_gene: TRBV5-6; abundance: -; j_gene: TRBJ1-3; CDR3aa: CASSLQVGPGNTIYF; CDR3nt: TGTGCCAGCAGCTTGCAGGTGGGCCCTGGAAACACCATATATTTT
d_gene: -; len: 12; v_gene: TRBV29-1; abundance: -; j_gene: TRBJ2-5; CDR3aa: CSVDRSGETQYF; CDR3nt: TGCAGCGTTGATAGGTCGGGGGAGACCCAGTACTTC
d_gene: -; len: 16; v_gene: TRBV28; abundance: once; j_gene: TRBJ1-3; CDR3aa: CASSSSTGSSGNTIYF; CDR3nt: TGTGCCAGCAGTTCCTCGACGGGGAGCTCTGGAAACACCATATATTTT
d_gene: TRBD2; len: 19; v_gene: TRBV5-1; abundance: -; j_gene: TRBJ2-3; CDR3aa: CASSPLLAGGPSSTDTQYF; CDR3nt: TGCGCCAGCAGCCCCTTGCTAGCGGGAGGGCCCTCTAGCACAGATACGCAGTATTTT
d_gene: -; len: 16; v_gene: TRBV7-2; abundance: -; j_gene: TRBJ2-3; CDR3aa: CASSLVGGTSTDTQYF; CDR3nt: TGTGCCAGCAGCTTAGTAGGGGGAACTAGCACAGATACGCAGTATTTT
d_gene: TRBD1; len: 18; v_gene: TRBV28; abundance: -; j_gene: TRBJ1-3; CDR3aa: CASSPQGAGWGPGNTIYF; CDR3nt: TGTGCCAGCAGCCCACAGGGGGCGGGCTGGGGGCCTGGAAACACCATATATTTT
d_gene: -; len: 15; v_gene: TRBV6-5; abundance: -; j_gene: TRBJ2-7; CDR3aa: CASSYSRDPSYEQYF; CDR3nt: TGTGCCAGCAGTTACTCGCGGGATCCCTCCTACGAGCAGTACTTC
d_gene: -; len: 13; v_gene: TRBV28; abundance: -; j_gene: TRBJ2-1; CDR3aa: CASSLLGYNEQFF; CDR3nt: TGTGCCAGCAGTTTGCTAGGTTACAATGAGCAGTTCTTC
d_gene: -; len: 15; v_gene: TRBV5-8; abundance: -; j_gene: TRBJ2-7; CDR3aa: CASSSLIGSSYEQYF; CDR3nt: TGTGCCAGCAGCTCCCTCATCGGTTCCTCCTACGAGCAGTACTTC
d_gene: -; len: 18; v_gene: TRBV4-3; abundance: once; j_gene: TRBJ2-3; CDR3aa: CASSQDLRGPPGGDTQYF; CDR3nt: TGCGCCAGCAGCCAAGATCTACGCGGGCCCCCTGGAGGAGATACGCAGTATTTT
d_gene: -; len: 11; v_gene: TRBV29-1; abundance: -; j_gene: TRBJ2-5; CDR3aa: CSVEDLETQYF; CDR3nt: TGCAGCGTTGAAGATCTGGAGACCCAGTACTTC
d_gene: TRBD2; len: 19; v_gene: TRBV7-6; abundance: -; j_gene: TRBJ2-7; CDR3aa: CASSPGLAGSLGPTGKQYF; CDR3nt: TGTGCCAGCAGCCCAGGACTAGCGGGGTCCCTCGGCCCGACGGGAAAGCAGTACTTC